Listed below are T cell receptor beta chains from one sample, sequenced in a study of blood T cell repertoires in COVID-19. Clones were sequenced by immunoSEQ multiplex PCR, and TCRdb holds only the in-frame ones, with some missing. Altogether fewer than 150,000 clones are present, 84% being singletons, with the ten largest covering 10% to 15%. The sequenced sample was peripheral blood. The receptors come from a human donor in a cohort sampled during active COVID-19. CDR3s include the opening cysteine and the closing phenylalanine or tryptophan. The D gene is left open where the match is weak. Clone size is given for some rows only: seen once, a few or many times, or a class if the clone is expanded.

d_call j_call clone_size v_call cdr3_nt cdr3_aa
NA TRBJ1-2 NA TRBV27 TGTGCCAGCAGTTTAGCGGATACTGGCTATGGCTACACCTTC CASSLADTGYGYTF
NA TRBJ1-6 NA TRBV3-1/TRBV3-2 TGTGCCAGCAGCCAAGATCCAGGGCAGGGTGGTTCACCCCTCCACTTT CASSQDPGQGGSPLHF
TRBD2 TRBJ2-1 NA TRBV5-1 TGCGCCAGCAGCTTTAGCGGGGGAAACTACAATGAGCAGTTCTTC CASSFSGGNYNEQFF
NA TRBJ2-7 NA TRBV9 TGTGCCAGCAGCGTAGAATTAGTGGAGGGCGAGCAGTACTTC CASSVELVEGEQYF
TRBD2 TRBJ2-2 NA TRBV27 TGTGCCAGTTTAGCGGGGACTAACACCGGGGAGCTGTTTTTT CASLAGTNTGELFF
NA TRBJ2-1 NA TRBV4-1 TGCGCCAGCAGCCAAGCTCCCTTGGCGGTCTTGGCCTACAATGAGCAGTTCTTC CASSQAPLAVLAYNEQFF
TRBD2 TRBJ2-1 NA TRBV6-5 TGTGCCAGCAATCCTCTAGCGGGGGGGCGTGAGCAGTTCTTC CASNPLAGGREQFF
TRBD1 TRBJ1-3 NA TRBV5-5 TGTGCCAGCAGCCTTCGGGGGACAGGGGGCTTTGGAAACACCATATATTTT CASSLRGTGGFGNTIYF
NA TRBJ2-4 NA TRBV9 TGTGCCAGCAGCGCCCCCTCAGGGGACCGGGCCAAAAACATTCAGTACTTC CASSAPSGDRAKNIQYF
TRBD2 TRBJ2-3 once TRBV3-1/TRBV3-2 TGTGCCAGCAGCCGAGGGACTAGCAGTGCAGATACGCAGTATTTT CASSRGTSSADTQYF
NA TRBJ1-1 NA TRBV6-5 TGTGCCATCCAGAAGAACACTGAAGCTTTCTTT CAIQKNTEAFF
TRBD2 TRBJ2-7 NA TRBV4-1 TGCGCCAGCAGCCAAGAGTCCAGCGGGGGGACCCTAACCTACGAGCAGTACTTC CASSQESSGGTLTYEQYF
NA TRBJ1-4 NA TRBV9 TGTGCCAGCAGCGTGAGAGGCTTAACTAATGAAAAACTGTTTTTT CASSVRGLTNEKLFF
TRBD2 TRBJ2-7 once TRBV5-1 TGCGCCAGCAGCTTGCTTCCTCCGGGGGGGGGTTCCTACGAGCAGTACTTC CASSLLPPGGGSYEQYF
NA TRBJ1-3 NA TRBV20-1 TGCAGTGCTAGTACCGGTCCTGGAAACACCATATATTTT CSASTGPGNTIYF
TRBD1 TRBJ2-5 NA TRBV3-1/TRBV3-2 TGTGCCAGCAGCCAAGGACAGGGTGGGGTCGAGACCCAGTACTTC CASSQGQGGVETQYF
NA TRBJ2-5 NA TRBV5-1 TGCGCCAGCAGCTTACAGGGTTGGGAGACCCAGTACTTC CASSLQGWETQYF
TRBD1 TRBJ1-2 NA TRBV5-4 TGTGCCAGCAGCCAACTCCGGACAGGGACAACTAACTATGGCTACACCTTC CASSQLRTGTTNYGYTF
TRBD1 TRBJ2-5 NA TRBV7-9 TGTGCCAGCAGCGTGGCGGGACAGGGAGGAGAGACCCAGTACTTC CASSVAGQGGETQYF
NA TRBJ1-1 few TRBV2 TGTGCCAGCAGTGAAGCGCGGAGGGGGGGCACGGCTTTCTTT CASSEARRGGTAFF
TRBD1 TRBJ2-2 NA TRBV18 TGTGCCAGCTCACCAGACAGGGGGATGGCCGGGGAGCTGTTTTTT CASSPDRGMAGELFF
TRBD1 TRBJ1-5 NA TRBV19 TGTGCCAGTAGTCTTACAGGGGGCCGCCAGCCCCAGCATTTT CASSLTGGRQPQHF
NA TRBJ2-1 few TRBV9 TGTGCCAGCAGCGTACTAACAGGGAAGGGGTCCTACAATGAGCAGTTCTTC CASSVLTGKGSYNEQFF
TRBD1 TRBJ1-4 once TRBV11-3 TGTGCCAGCAGCTCACCGGGACAGGGAGCGCGAGTCAATGAAAAACTGTTTTTT CASSSPGQGARVNEKLFF
NA TRBJ1-6 once TRBV30 TGTGCCTGGGGGGCCCCACCTTATTCACCCCTCCACTTT CAWGAPPYSPLHF
NA TRBJ1-1 NA TRBV6-5 TGTGCCAGCAAATCCGCTGGGGGGGGCCGTAGGTGGGGCTTT CASKSAGGGRRWGF
TRBD1 TRBJ2-7 NA TRBV5-6 TGTGCCAGCAGCTTCCGGACAGGGCAAATCCCCGAGCAGTACTTC CASSFRTGQIPEQYF
TRBD1 TRBJ1-6 NA TRBV5-1 TGCGCCAGCAGCTTGCGAGGGGGACAGGGCAATTCACCCCTCCACTTT CASSLRGGQGNSPLHF
TRBD2 TRBJ2-5 NA TRBV11-2 TGTGCCAGCAGCTTAGATCTCTGGCGGGGGGGCGCGGAGACCCAGTACTTC CASSLDLWRGGAETQYF
TRBD2 TRBJ2-1 NA TRBV5-8 TGTGCCAGCAGCACCTATTACGGGGGGAGGAATGAGCAGTTCTTC CASSTYYGGRNEQFF
TRBD1 TRBJ1-2 NA TRBV19 TGTGCCAGTAGTACCGAGACAGGGAGAGGCTACACCTTC CASSTETGRGYTF
NA TRBJ1-5 NA TRBV5-1 TGCGCCAGCAGCTTGACCCCTCAGGGGTTTGGAAATCAGCCCCAGCATTTT CASSLTPQGFGNQPQHF
NA TRBJ2-1 few TRBV12-3/TRBV12-4 TGTGCCAGCAGTTTAGGTCTTTACAATGAGCAGTTCTTC CASSLGLYNEQFF
NA TRBJ2-1 NA TRBV15 TGTGCCACCAGCAGAATTACCGGGACACCGTACAATGAGCAGTTCTTC CATSRITGTPYNEQFF
NA TRBJ1-2 few TRBV5-1 TGCGCCAGCAGCTTGGGAGGAGGGGAATATGGCTACACCTTC CASSLGGGEYGYTF
NA TRBJ1-2 NA TRBV6-1 TGTGCCAGCAGTGAAGCGACCGGGGACTACGGCTACACCTTC CASSEATGDYGYTF
TRBD1 TRBJ2-7 NA TRBV11-2 TGTGCCAGCAGTACCGTTGGCAGGGGGAGATCCTACGAGCAGTACTTC CASSTVGRGRSYEQYF
TRBD1 TRBJ2-7 NA TRBV6-6 TGTGCCAGCAGGACAACAGGGGTTTACTCCTACGAGCAGTACTTC CASRTTGVYSYEQYF
TRBD1 TRBJ2-3 NA TRBV5-6 TGTGCCAGCAGCTTAGGGGGCCGGACTACAGATACGCAGTATTTT CASSLGGRTTDTQYF
TRBD2 TRBJ2-7 NA TRBV5-1 TGCGCCAGCAGCCCTGGGACTAGCGGGGGGCCGAGCTCCTACGAGCAGTACTTC CASSPGTSGGPSSYEQYF
TRBD1 TRBJ1-1 once TRBV5-1 TGCGCCAGCAGCTCCGGGACAGGAATGAACACTGAAGCTTTCTTT CASSSGTGMNTEAFF
NA TRBJ1-1 NA TRBV30 TGTGCCTGGAGTGTATACATGAACACTGAAGCTTTCTTT CAWSVYMNTEAFF
NA TRBJ2-1 NA TRBV4-2 TGTGCCAGCAGCCAAGATACTCTAGCCAATGAGCAGTTCTTC CASSQDTLANEQFF
NA TRBJ2-7 NA TRBV4-1 TGCGCCAGCAGCCAAGAGAACTTCCCCGGGGGCGAGCAGTACTTC CASSQENFPGGEQYF
NA TRBJ1-2 NA TRBV30 TGTGCCTGGAAGGGGCCAATTAATAACTATGGCTACACCTTC CAWKGPINNYGYTF
NA TRBJ1-4 NA TRBV12-3/TRBV12-4 TGTGCTTGCGCAGGGAAACGAGAAAAACTGTTTTTT CACAGKREKLFF
NA TRBJ2-1 once TRBV11-1 TGTGCCAGCAGCCTTGGGGCGACATACAATGAGCAGTTCTTC CASSLGATYNEQFF
NA TRBJ1-2 NA TRBV21-1 TGTGCCAGCAGCGAGCAGGCCCCCTTTGGCTATGGCTACACCTTC CASSEQAPFGYGYTF
NA TRBJ2-6 NA TRBV5-4 TGTGCCAGCAGCCACTTCGACAGCTCTGGGGCCAACGTCCTGACTTTC CASSHFDSSGANVLTF
NA TRBJ1-2 NA TRBV2 TGTGCCAGCCGGGGGGATTATACTAACTATGGCTACACCTTC CASRGDYTNYGYTF